This TCR beta chain was obtained from a study of blood T cell repertoires in COVID-19. About the research overall: Acute and convalescent COVID-19 samples came from the United States, Italy and Spain. Nucleic acid was either cDNA or gDNA, and it came from T cells, B-cell-depleted T cells, or PBMCs.

As originally analysed: The authors estimated nucleated cell counts from reference gene primer amplification. TCRdb's copy holds only in-frame clones and misses some; the assay was immunoSEQ multiplex PCR. The V and J calls and the clone size are those of that table, but D and trimming were determined from the DNA. The data show under 250,000 clones, with approximately 84% seen just once and 11% held by the top ten. Enrolment of Seattle patients took place during active infection, and they were followed longitudinally. The CDR3 has 15 amino acids. Germline CDR1 reads SGHTA; CDR2 reads FQGNSA. V lost 7 bases and J lost 8, with 18 bases in between.

This sequence was found in a man aged 45-60 years with COVID-19, enrolled during active disease. This rearrangement joins TRBV7-2 to TRBJ1-6, with D perhaps TRBD1 (5 bases). Sequencing input: peripheral blood. The CDR3: CASTAGPVGDSPLHF. The CDR3 DNA sequence: TGTGCCAGCACCGCGGGACCGGTGGGGGATTCACCCCTCCACTTT.